This is a list of T cell receptor beta chains from one sample in a study of shared clonotypes between healthy human individuals. Method: immunoSEQ multiplex PCR; TCRdb's copy keeps in-frame clones and lacks some. The data show around 2.5 million clones, 93% seen once. The specimen was naive CD4+ T cells from PBMCs. The receptors were sampled from a man between 18 and 35 years old in good health. Some clones in this sample may be carry-over from other donors' samples. The CDR3 runs from the conserved cysteine through the conserved F or W. D genes are given only for firm matches. The size entry is marked missing in some rows and otherwise reads once, few, many or a size class.

>TRBV30|.|.|TRBJ1-2
TGTGCCTGGAGCTTCTGGGAGGGGGTTGGCTACACCTTC
CAWSFWEGVGYTF
>TRBV7-2|.|.|TRBJ2-1
TGTGCCAGCAGCTTGGGACTTTCCTACAATGAGCAGTTCTTC
CASSLGLSYNEQFF
>TRBV28|TRBD2|.|TRBJ2-1
TGTGCCAGCAGTTTAAGGAGCGGGAGGGCCTCAGCTGAGCAGTTCTTC
CASSLRSGRASAEQFF
>TRBV29-1|.|.|TRBJ1-2
TGCAGCGTTGTTCGGTTATCATCGGCTGACTATGGCTACACCTTC
CSVVRLSSADYGYTF
>TRBV28|.|.|TRBJ1-2
TGTGCCAGCAGTTTTTCGGGGGGGAGGTATGGCTACACCTTC
CASSFSGGRYGYTF
>TRBV7-2|.|.|TRBJ1-4
TGTGCCAGCAGCCGGGGGGGTCAGGGTGAAAAACTGTTTTTT
CASSRGGQGEKLFF
>TRBV28|.|once|TRBJ1-1
TGTGCCAGCAGAGTACCGGGGCTTGAAGCTTTCTTT
CASRVPGLEAFF
>TRBV2|TRBD2|.|TRBJ2-1
TGTGCCAGCAGTGAAGCTACTAGCGGGAGCAATGAGCAGTTCTTC
CASSEATSGSNEQFF
>TRBV28|TRBD2|.|TRBJ2-4
TGTGCCAGCAGTGGGGGGGAGCTAGCCAAAAACATTCAGTACTTC
CASSGGELAKNIQYF
>TRBV2|.|.|TRBJ1-1
TGTGCCAGCAGTGACCAAGTGGGGGGTGGTTGGCCCACTGAAGCTTTCTTT
CASSDQVGGGWPTEAFF
>TRBV2|TRBD1|.|TRBJ2-7
TGTGCCAGCAGTGCGCTGACAGGGGACGGGTACGAGCAGTACTTC
CASSALTGDGYEQYF
>TRBV27|TRBD1|.|TRBJ2-7
TGTGCCAGCAGCCGTCCGGGACAGGGGTCTGGCGAGCAGTACTTC
CASSRPGQGSGEQYF
>TRBV9|.|.|TRBJ2-2
TGTGCCAGCAGCATCCTCGCCCAAAGCACCGGGGAGCTGTTTTTT
CASSILAQSTGELFF
>TRBV19|TRBD2|.|TRBJ2-7
TGTGCCAGTAGTCCCGTAGCGGGAGGCGCCGGCGAGCAGTACTTC
CASSPVAGGAGEQYF
>TRBV28|.|.|TRBJ1-3
TGTGCCAGCAGTTTAATGGGGGGCTCTGGAAACACCATATATTTT
CASSLMGGSGNTIYF
>TRBV29-1|.|.|TRBJ2-1
TGCAGCGTTACGCACTACAATGAGCAGTTCTTC
CSVTHYNEQFF
>TRBV18|.|.|TRBJ1-3
TGTGCCAGCTCAGTGGGACGGTTCTCTGGAAACACCATATATTTT
CASSVGRFSGNTIYF
>TRBV30|TRBD1|.|TRBJ1-2
TGTGCCTGGAGTGGGACAGGCTATGGCTACACCTTC
CAWSGTGYGYTF
>TRBV6-1|.|few|TRBJ1-2
TGTGCCAGCAGTGAAAGGGGATGGGGCTACACCTTC
CASSERGWGYTF
>TRBV18|TRBD1|.|TRBJ2-5
TGTGCCAGCTCACCACTAAGGACAGGGATGGAGACCCAGTACTTC
CASSPLRTGMETQYF
>TRBV30|.|.|TRBJ2-3
TGTGCCTGGAATCAGCAACTTTGGACAGATACGCAGTATTTT
CAWNQQLWTDTQYF
>TRBV6-1|TRBD2|once|TRBJ2-5
TGTGCCAGCAGATCCCTACTAGCGGGATGGGAGACCCAGTACTTC
CASRSLLAGWETQYF
>TRBV6-1|.|once|TRBJ1-1
TGTGCCAGCAGTGAAGGTACAGGGATGTATACTGAAGCTTTCTTT
CASSEGTGMYTEAFF
>TRBV28|.|.|TRBJ2-7
TGTGCCAGCAGAAGTTCGGCCGTCCCTCTCTACAAGCAGTACTTC
CASRSSAVPLYKQYF